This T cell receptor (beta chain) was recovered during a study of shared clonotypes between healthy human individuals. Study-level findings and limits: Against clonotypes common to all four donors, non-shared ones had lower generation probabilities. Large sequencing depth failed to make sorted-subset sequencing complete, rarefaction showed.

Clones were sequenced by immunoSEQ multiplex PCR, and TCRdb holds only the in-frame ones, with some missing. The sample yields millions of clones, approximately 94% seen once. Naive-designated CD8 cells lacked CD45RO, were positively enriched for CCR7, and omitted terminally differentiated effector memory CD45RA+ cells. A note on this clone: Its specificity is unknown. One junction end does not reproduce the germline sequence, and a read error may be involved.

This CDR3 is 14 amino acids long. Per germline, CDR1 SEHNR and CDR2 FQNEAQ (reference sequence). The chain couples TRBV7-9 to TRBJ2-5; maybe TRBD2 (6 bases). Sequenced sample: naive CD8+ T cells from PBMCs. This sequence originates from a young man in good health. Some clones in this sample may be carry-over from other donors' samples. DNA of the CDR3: TGTGCCAGCAGCCTAAGTCCGACCAGCGATCGCGGGAACTTC. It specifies CASSLSPTSDRGNF.